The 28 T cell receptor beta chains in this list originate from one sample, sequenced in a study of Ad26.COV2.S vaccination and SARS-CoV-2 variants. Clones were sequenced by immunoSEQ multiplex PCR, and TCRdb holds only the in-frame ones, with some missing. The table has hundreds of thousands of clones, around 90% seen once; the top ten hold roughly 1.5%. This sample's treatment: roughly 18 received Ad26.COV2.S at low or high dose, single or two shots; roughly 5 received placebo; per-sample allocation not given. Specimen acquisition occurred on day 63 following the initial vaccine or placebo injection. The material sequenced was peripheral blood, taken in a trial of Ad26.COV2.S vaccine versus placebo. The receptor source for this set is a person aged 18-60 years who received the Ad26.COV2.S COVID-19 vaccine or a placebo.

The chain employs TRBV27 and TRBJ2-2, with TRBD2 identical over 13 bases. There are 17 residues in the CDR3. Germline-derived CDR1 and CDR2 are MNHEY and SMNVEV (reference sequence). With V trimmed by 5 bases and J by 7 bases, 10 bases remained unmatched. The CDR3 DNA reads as TGTGCCAGCAGTCCATATTGGACTAGCGGGAGTTTCGGGGAGCTGTTTTTT. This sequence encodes CASSPYWTSGSFGELFF.

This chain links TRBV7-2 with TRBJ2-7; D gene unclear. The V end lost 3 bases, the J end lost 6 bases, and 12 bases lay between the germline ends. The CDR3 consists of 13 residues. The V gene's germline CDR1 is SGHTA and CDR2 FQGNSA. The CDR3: CASSFKVRPEQYF. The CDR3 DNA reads TGTGCCAGCAGCTTCAAGGTGCGGCCCGAGCAGTACTTC.

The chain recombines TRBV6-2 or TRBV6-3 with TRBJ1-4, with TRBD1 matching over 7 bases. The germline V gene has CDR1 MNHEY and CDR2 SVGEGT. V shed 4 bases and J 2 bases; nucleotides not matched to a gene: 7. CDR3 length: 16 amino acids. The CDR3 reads CASSFLAGQTNEKLFF. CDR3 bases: TGTGCCAGCAGTTTCCTCGCGGGACAGACTAATGAAAAACTGTTTTTT.

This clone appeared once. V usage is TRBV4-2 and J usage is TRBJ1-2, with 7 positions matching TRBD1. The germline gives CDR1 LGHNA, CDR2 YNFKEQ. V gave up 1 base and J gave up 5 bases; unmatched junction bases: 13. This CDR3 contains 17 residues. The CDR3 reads CASSQGGLRGSFYGYTF. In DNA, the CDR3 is TGTGCCAGCAGCCAAGGAGGACTCAGGGGGTCCTTTTATGGCTACACCTTC.

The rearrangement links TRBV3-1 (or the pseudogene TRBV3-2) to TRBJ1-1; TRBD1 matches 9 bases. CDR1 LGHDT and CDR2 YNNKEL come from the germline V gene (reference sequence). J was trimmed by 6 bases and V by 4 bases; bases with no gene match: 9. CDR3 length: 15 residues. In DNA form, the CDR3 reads TGTGCCAGCAGCCCCCGACAGGGGGAGGGGGCTGAAGCTTTCTTT. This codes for CASSPRQGEGAEAFF.

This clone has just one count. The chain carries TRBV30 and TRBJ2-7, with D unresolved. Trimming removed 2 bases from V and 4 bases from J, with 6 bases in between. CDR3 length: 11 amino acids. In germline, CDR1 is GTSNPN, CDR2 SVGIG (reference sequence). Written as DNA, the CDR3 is TGTGCCTGGAGTCTACAGTACGAGCAGTACTTC. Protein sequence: CAWSLQYEQYF. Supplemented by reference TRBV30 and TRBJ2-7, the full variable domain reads SQTIHQWPATLVQPVGSPLSLECTVEGTSNPNLYWYRQAAGRGLQLLFYSVGIGQISSEVPQNLSASRPQDRQFILSSKKLLLSDSGFYLCAWSLQYEQYFGPGTRLTVT.

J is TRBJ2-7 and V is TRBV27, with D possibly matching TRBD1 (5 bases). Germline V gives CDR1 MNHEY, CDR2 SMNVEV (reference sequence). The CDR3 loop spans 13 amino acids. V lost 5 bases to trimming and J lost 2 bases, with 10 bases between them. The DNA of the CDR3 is TGTGCCAGCAGTACCAGGGTACCCTACGAGCAGTACTTC. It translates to CASSTRVPYEQYF.

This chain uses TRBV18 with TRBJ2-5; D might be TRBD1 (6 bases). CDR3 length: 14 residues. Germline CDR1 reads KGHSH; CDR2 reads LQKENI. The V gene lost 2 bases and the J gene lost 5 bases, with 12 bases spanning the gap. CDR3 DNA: TGTGCCAGCTCACCATCAGGGGTTTGGGAGACCCAGTACTTC. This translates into CASSPSGVWETQYF.

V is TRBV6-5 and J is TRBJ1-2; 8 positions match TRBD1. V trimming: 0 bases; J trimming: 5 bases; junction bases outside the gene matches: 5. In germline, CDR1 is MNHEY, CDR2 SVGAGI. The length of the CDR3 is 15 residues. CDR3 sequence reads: CASSYSTRGQYGYTF. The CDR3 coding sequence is TGTGCCAGCAGTTACTCGACCAGGGGGCAATATGGCTACACCTTC.

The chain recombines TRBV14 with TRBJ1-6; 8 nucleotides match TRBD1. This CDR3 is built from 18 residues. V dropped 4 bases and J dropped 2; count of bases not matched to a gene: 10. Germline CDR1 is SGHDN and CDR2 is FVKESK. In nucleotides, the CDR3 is TGTGCCAGCAGCCCTCGGGGACAGGTCTCTGCCTATAATTCACCCCTCCACTTT. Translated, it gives CASSPRGQVSAYNSPLHF.

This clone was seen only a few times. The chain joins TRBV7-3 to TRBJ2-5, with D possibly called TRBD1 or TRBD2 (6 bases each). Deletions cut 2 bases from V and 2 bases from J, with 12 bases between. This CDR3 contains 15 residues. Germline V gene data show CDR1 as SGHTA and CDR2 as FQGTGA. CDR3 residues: CASSLSGGRQETQYF. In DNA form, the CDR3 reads TGTGCCAGCAGCTTATCTGGGGGGCGGCAAGAGACCCAGTACTTC. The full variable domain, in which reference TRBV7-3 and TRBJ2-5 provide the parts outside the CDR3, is GAGVSQTPSNKVTEKGKYVELRCDPISGHTALYWYRQSLGQGPEFLIYFQGTGAADDSGLPNDRFFAVRPEGSVSTLKIQRTERGDSAVYLCASSLSGGRQETQYFGPGTRLLVL.

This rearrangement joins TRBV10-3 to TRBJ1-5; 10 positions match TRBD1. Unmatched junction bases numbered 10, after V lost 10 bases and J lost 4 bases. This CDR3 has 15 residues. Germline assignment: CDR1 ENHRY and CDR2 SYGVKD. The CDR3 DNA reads TGTGCCAGTTGGCCGGGACAGGGGAATAATCAGCCCCAGCATTTT. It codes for CASWPGQGNNQPQHF.

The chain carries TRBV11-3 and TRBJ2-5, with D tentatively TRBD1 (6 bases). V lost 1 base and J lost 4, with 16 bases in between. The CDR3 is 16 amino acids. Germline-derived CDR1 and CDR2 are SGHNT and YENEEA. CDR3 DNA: TGTGCCAGCAGCTTAGGGGCAGGGGCCTTTCGAGAGACCCAGTACTTC. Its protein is CASSLGAGAFRETQYF.

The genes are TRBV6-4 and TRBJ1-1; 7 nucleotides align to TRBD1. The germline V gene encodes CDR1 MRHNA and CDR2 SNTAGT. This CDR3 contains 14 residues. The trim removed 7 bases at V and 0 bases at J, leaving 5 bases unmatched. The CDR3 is CASKRDRMNTEAFF. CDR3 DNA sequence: TGTGCCAGCAAAAGGGACAGAATGAACACTGAAGCTTTCTTT.

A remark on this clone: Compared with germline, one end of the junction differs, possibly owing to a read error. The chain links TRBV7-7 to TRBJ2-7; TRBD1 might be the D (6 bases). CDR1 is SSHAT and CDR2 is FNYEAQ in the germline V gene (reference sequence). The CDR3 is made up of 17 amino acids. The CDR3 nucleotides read TGTGCTAGCAGCCCATCCCTCCTGGGGGCAAACTCCTACGAGCAGTACTTC. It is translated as CASSPSLLGANSYEQYF.

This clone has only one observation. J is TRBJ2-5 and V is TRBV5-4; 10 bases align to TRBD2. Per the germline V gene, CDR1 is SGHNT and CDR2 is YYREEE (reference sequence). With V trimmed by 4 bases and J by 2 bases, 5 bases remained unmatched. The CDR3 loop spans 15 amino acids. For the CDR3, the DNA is TGTGCCAGCAGCAATAGCGGGAGGTTACAAGAGACCCAGTACTTC. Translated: CASSNSGRLQETQYF. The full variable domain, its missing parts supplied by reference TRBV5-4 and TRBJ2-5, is ETGVTQSPTHLIKTRGQQVTLRCSSQSGHNTVSWYQQALGQGPQFIFQYYREEENGRGNFPPRFSGLQFPNYSSELNVNALELDDSALYLCASSNSGRLQETQYFGPGTRLLVL.

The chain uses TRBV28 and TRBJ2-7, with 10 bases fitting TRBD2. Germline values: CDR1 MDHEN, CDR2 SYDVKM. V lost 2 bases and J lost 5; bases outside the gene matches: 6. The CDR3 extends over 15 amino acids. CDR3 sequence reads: CASSLSGRAGDEQYF. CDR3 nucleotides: TGTGCCAGCAGTTTAAGCGGGAGGGCCGGGGACGAGCAGTACTTC. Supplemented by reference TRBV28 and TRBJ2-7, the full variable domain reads DVKVTQSSRYLVKRTGEKVFLECVQDMDHENMFWYRQDPGLGLRLIYFSYDVKMKEKGDIPEGYSVSREKKERFSLILESASTNQTSMYLCASSLSGRAGDEQYFGPGTRLTVT.

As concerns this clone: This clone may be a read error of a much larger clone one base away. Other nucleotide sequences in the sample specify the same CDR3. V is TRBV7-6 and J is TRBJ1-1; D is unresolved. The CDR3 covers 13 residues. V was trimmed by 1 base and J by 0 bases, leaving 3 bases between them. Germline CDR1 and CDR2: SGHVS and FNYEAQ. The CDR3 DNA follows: TGTGCCAGCAGCTTAGAGGTGAACACTGAAGCTTTCTTT. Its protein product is CASSLEVNTEAFF.

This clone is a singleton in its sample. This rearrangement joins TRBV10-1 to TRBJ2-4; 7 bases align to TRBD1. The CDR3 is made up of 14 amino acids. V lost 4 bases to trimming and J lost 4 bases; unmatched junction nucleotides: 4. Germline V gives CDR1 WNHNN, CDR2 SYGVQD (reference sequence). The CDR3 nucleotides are TGCGCCAGCAGTGGCAACAGGGGTAAAAACATTCAGTACTTC. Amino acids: CASSGNRGKNIQYF.

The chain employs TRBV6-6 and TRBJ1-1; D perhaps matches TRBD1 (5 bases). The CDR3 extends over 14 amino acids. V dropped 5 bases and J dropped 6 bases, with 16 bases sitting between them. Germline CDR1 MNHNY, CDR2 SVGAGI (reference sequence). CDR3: CASSPDWGRAEAFF. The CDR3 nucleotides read TGTGCCAGCAGTCCGGACTGGGGGAGGGCTGAAGCTTTCTTT.

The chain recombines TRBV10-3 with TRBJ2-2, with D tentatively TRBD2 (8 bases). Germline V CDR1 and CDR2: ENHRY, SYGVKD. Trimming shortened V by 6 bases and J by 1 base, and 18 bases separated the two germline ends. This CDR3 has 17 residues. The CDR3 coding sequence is TGTGCCATCAGCCCAAGGGGGCTAGCGGGGAACACCGGGGAGCTGTTTTTT. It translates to CAISPRGLAGNTGELFF.

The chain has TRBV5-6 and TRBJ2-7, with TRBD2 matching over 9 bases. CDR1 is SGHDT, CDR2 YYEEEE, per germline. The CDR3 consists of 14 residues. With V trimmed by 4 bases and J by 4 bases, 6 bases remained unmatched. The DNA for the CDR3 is TGTGCCAGCAGCCTTTTAGCGGGAGAATACGAGCAGTACTTC. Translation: CASSLLAGEYEQYF.

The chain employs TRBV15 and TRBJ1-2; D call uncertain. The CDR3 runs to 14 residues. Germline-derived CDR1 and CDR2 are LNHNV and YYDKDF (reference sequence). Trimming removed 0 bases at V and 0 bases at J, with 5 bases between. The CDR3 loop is CATSRDPSNYGYTF. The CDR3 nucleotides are TGTGCCACCAGCAGAGATCCCTCTAACTATGGCTACACCTTC.

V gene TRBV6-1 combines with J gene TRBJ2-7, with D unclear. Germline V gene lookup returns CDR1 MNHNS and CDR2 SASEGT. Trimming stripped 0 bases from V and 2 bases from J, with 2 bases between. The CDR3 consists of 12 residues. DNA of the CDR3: TGTGCCAGCAGTGAAGCCCCCTACGAGCAGTACTTC. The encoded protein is CASSEAPYEQYF.

The CDR3 is CASSLGTGDGYTF. CDR3 bases: TGTGCCAGCAGCCTAGGGACAGGGGATGGCTACACCTTC. This chain joins TRBV7-6 and TRBJ1-2; 10 nucleotides align to TRBD1. CDR1 and CDR2 from the germline V gene are SGHVS and FNYEAQ. The CDR3 length is 13 residues. V lost 5 bases, J lost 6 bases, and 3 bases stayed unmatched.

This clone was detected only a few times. The CDR3 sequence is CASSLGGARNSPLHF. CDR3 sequence (DNA): TGTGCCAGCAGCTTGGGAGGGGCGCGAAATTCACCCCTCCACTTT. This chain links TRBV5-6 with TRBJ1-6, with TRBD1 as a possible D gene (5 bases). CDR1 and CDR2 from the germline V gene are SGHDT and YYEEEE. The CDR3 contains 15 residues. The ends were cut back, 0 bases at V and 7 bases at J, with 11 bases in the middle.

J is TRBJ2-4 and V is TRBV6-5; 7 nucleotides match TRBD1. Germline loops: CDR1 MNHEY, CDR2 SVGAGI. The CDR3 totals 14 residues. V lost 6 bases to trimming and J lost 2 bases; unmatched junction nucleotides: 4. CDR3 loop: CASRATGTKNIQYF. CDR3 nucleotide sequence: TGTGCCAGCAGGGCGACAGGGACCAAAAACATTCAGTACTTC.

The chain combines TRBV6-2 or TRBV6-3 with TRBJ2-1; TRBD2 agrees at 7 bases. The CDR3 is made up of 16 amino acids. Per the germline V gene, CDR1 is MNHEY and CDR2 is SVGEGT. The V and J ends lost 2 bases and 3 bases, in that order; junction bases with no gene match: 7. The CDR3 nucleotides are TGTGCCAGCAGTTACGGGCCGCGGGAGAGCTACAATGAGCAGTTCTTC. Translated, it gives CASSYGPRESYNEQFF.